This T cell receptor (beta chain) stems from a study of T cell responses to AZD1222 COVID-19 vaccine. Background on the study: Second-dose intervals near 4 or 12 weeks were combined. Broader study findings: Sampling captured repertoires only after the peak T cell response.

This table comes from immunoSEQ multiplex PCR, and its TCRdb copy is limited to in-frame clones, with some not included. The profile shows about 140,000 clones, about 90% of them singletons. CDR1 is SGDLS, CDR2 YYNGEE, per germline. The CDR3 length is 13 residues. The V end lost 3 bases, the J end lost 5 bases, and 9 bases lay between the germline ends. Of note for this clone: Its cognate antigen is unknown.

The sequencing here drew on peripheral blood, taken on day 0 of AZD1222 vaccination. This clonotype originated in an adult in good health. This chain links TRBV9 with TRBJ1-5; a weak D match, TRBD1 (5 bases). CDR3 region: CASSASGDQPQHF. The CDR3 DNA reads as TGTGCCAGCAGCGCATCGGGGGATCAGCCCCAGCATTTT.